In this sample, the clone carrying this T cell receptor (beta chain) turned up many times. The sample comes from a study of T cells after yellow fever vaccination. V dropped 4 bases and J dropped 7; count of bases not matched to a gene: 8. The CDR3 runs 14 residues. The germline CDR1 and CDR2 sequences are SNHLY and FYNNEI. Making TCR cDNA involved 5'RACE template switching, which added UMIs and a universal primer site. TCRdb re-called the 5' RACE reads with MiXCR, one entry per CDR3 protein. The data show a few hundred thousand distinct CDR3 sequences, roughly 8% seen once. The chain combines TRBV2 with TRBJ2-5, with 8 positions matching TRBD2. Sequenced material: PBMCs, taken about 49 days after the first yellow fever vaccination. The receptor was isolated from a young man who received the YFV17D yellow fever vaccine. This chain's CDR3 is CASSGAAAGVTQYF. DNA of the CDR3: TGTGCCAGCAGTGGGGCAGCAGCGGGGGTGACCCAGTACTTC. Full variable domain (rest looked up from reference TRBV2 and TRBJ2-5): EPEVTQTPSHQVTQMGQEVILRCVPISNHLYFYWYRQILGQKVEFLVSFYNNEISEKSEIFDDQFSVERPDGSNFTLKIRSTKLEDSAMYFCASSGAAAGVTQYFGPGTRLLVL.